The 19 T cell receptor beta chains in this list originate from one sample, sequenced in a study of T-cell reconstitution after alpha-beta-depleted transplantation in children. TCRbeta library construction was performed incorporating unique molecular identifiers. From the PCR reads, TCRdb called clonotypes with MiXCR, one entry per CDR3 protein. The sample contains 480,000 or so distinct CDR3 sequences, 10% to 13% of which appear only once. The sample was PBMCs, taken before TCRalphabeta/CD19-depleted stem cell transplant. These receptors were obtained from a child aged 2 to 15 with inherited bone marrow failure, due to receive a stem cell transplant.

This clonotype was found many times. The chain is built from TRBV20-1 and TRBJ2-2; no definite D call. The germline gives CDR1 DFQATT, CDR2 SNEGSKA (reference sequence). This CDR3 contains 12 residues. V was pared by 1 base and J by 5 bases, with 5 bases between. The CDR3 spells CSARVETGELFF. As DNA, the CDR3 is TGCAGTGCTAGAGTGGAGACCGGGGAGCTGTTTTTT.

This clonotype was counted ten times or more. The rearrangement joins TRBV29-1 to TRBJ2-2; a weak D match, TRBD2 (5 bases). Germline CDR1 SQVTM, CDR2 ANQGSEA. The CDR3 extends over 12 amino acids. The CDR3 nucleotides read TGCAGTGCGGGTGTTAGATCTGGGGAGCTGTTTTTT. This translates into CSAGVRSGELFF.

This clonotype showed up just a few times. The chain employs TRBV25-1 and TRBJ2-7, with TRBD2 identical over 10 bases. Losses at the gene ends were 3 bases for V and 4 bases for J; bases not matched to a gene: 3. Germline values: CDR1 MGHDK, CDR2 SYGVNS. The CDR3 is 14 residues long. The CDR3 DNA follows: TGTGCCAGCAGTGAGCTAGCGGGGGTTTACGAGCAGTACTTC. Translated: CASSELAGVYEQYF.

This clonotype was counted many times. Here the CDR3 reads CASSLVASGSFDEQFF. The CDR3 coding sequence is TGCGCCAGCAGCCTCGTGGCTAGCGGGAGTTTCGATGAGCAGTTCTTC. The chain uses TRBV4-1 and TRBJ2-1, with TRBD2 matching over 10 bases. Germline V gene data show CDR1 as MGHRA and CDR2 as YSYEKL. This CDR3 has 16 amino acids. Trimming removed 4 bases from V and 8 bases from J; junction bases left unmatched: 11.

This clonotype was seen ten or more times. The V call is TRBV29-1, the J call TRBJ2-1, with 12 bases aligning to TRBD1. The V gene's germline CDR1 is SQVTM and CDR2 ANQGSEA. This CDR3 is 17 amino acids long. The trim removed 3 bases at V and 3 bases at J, leaving 9 bases unmatched. CDR3 nucleotide sequence: TGCAGCGTTGACCCGGGACAGGGGGCGATACTCTACAATGAGCAGTTCTTC. Translation: CSVDPGQGAILYNEQFF.

The sample holds many counts of this clonotype. The chain carries TRBV5-1 and TRBJ2-7; D is unresolved. Germline CDR1 SGHRS, CDR2 YFSETQ. The CDR3 runs to 16 residues. The V gene lost 4 bases and the J gene lost 2 bases, with 19 bases spanning the gap. In nucleotides, the CDR3 is TGCGCCAGCAGCGTCCGGACGGCCGATTCCCCCTACGAGCAGTACTTC. Translation: CASSVRTADSPYEQYF.

This clonotype was seen ten or more times. The chain links TRBV5-1 to TRBJ2-1; TRBD2 matches at 12 bases. Germline V gene sequence: CDR1 SGHRS, CDR2 YFSETQ. V was pared by 4 bases and J by 6 bases, with 8 bases of the junction left unmatched. The CDR3 covers 16 residues. The CDR3 reads CASSHTLAGGPNEQFF. DNA for the CDR3: TGCGCCAGCAGCCATACTCTAGCGGGAGGGCCCAATGAGCAGTTCTTC.

This clonotype came up a few times. The DNA of the CDR3 is TGTGCCAGCAGCTTAGCGAGTCTGCCCTACAATGAGCAGTTCTTC. Amino acids: CASSLASLPYNEQFF. V and J are TRBV7-2 and TRBJ2-1; D is unresolved. The CDR3 is 15 amino acids. In germline, CDR1 is SGHTA, CDR2 FQGNSA. V was shortened by 0 bases and J by 2 bases, with 8 bases between the two germline ends.

This clonotype turned up a few times. The chain recombines TRBV11-2 with TRBJ2-7; D not resolved. Between the trimmed V and J ends, which lost 5 bases and 5 bases, there was a span of 16 bases. The CDR3 runs to 14 residues. Germline CDR1 reads SGHAT; CDR2 reads FQNNGV. CDR3 DNA: TGTGCCAGCAGCCCCGGGCCGGTCAGTCACGAGCAGTACTTC. Translation: CASSPGPVSHEQYF.

This chain links TRBV7-6 with TRBJ2-7, with D perhaps matching TRBD1 or TRBD2 (5 bases each). There are 15 residues in the CDR3. Germline assignment: CDR1 SGHVS and CDR2 FNYEAQ. Trimming left V 5 bases short and J 1 base short, with 15 bases between. CDR3 sequence reads: CASSTGPHPSYEQYF. As DNA, the CDR3 is TGTGCCAGCAGCACGGGACCGCATCCTTCCTACGAGCAGTACTTC. The full variable domain, completed using reference TRBV7-6 and TRBJ2-7, is GAGVSQSPRYKVTKRGQDVALRCDPISGHVSLYWYRQALGQGPEFLTYFNYEAQQDKSGLPNDRFSAERPEGSISTLTIQRTEQRDSAMYRCASSTGPHPSYEQYFGPGTRLTVT.

About this clonotype: Possible read error: a much larger clone is one base away. V usage is TRBV27 and J usage is TRBJ2-2; a weak D match, TRBD2 (6 bases). CDR1 MNHEY and CDR2 SMNVEV come from the germline V gene (reference sequence). There are 14 residues in the CDR3. Written as DNA, the CDR3 is TGTGCCAGCAGTTACACCATCCTCCCCGGGGGGCTGTTTTTT. Its protein is CASSYTILPGGLFF.

The table lists this clonotype with many counts. The chain links TRBV29-1 to TRBJ2-1; TRBD2 agrees at 7 bases. Per the germline V gene, CDR1 is SQVTM and CDR2 is ANQGSEA. The V and J ends lost 7 bases and 3 bases, in that order; junction bases with no gene match: 6. The CDR3 covers 13 residues. The chain's CDR3 is CSGRESDYNEQFF. CDR3 sequence (DNA): TGCAGCGGGCGGGAGTCCGACTACAATGAGCAGTTCTTC.

This clonotype was seen repeatedly, ten times or more. The chain joins TRBV5-1 to TRBJ2-1, with 7 bases lining up with TRBD1. Germline CDR1 SGHRS, CDR2 YFSETQ. V was pared by 4 bases and J by 4 bases, with 5 bases of the junction left unmatched. The CDR3 is made up of 14 amino acids. CDR3 coding DNA: TGCGCCAGCAGCAGGGACAGATCATACAATGAGCAGTTCTTC. Translated: CASSRDRSYNEQFF.

This clonotype was counted ten times or more. CDR3: CSARDPQGINQPQHF. The CDR3 nucleotides read TGCAGTGCTAGAGACCCCCAGGGGATCAATCAGCCCCAGCATTTT. The V gene is TRBV20-1, the J gene TRBJ1-5; TRBD1 might be the D (6 bases). The CDR3 is made up of 15 amino acids. V was cut by 0 bases and J by 3 bases, with 12 bases left in between. Per germline, CDR1 DFQATT and CDR2 SNEGSKA (reference sequence).

This clonotype was recorded at least ten times. The chain links TRBV28 to TRBJ2-5; possible D gene TRBD2, 6 bases. In germline, CDR1 is MDHEN, CDR2 SYDVKM. CDR3 size: 14 residues. V lost 4 bases and J 7 bases, leaving 16 bases between the germline ends. The CDR3 sequence: CASSSAPTRPTQYF. The CDR3 nucleotides read TGTGCCAGCAGTTCAGCCCCGACTAGGCCGACCCAGTACTTC. Complete variable domain (other parts from reference TRBV28 and TRBJ2-5): DVKVTQSSRYLVKRTGEKVFLECVQDMDHENMFWYRQDPGLGLRLIYFSYDVKMKEKGDIPEGYSVSREKKERFSLILESASTNQTSMYLCASSSAPTRPTQYFGPGTRLLVL.

The chain recombines TRBV10-2 with TRBJ2-3; 13 bases agree with TRBD2. Germline-derived CDR1 and CDR2 are WSHSY and SAAADI. V trimming: 7 bases; J trimming: 1 base; junction bases outside the gene matches: 8. This CDR3 contains 17 residues. CDR3 nucleotides: TGCGCCAGCAACCCACTAGCGGGAGGGAAGGGCACAGATACGCAGTATTTT. Protein product: CASNPLAGGKGTDTQYF.

This clonotype was found many times. V is TRBV12-3 or TRBV12-4 and J is TRBJ2-7; D unresolved. V lost 0 bases and J 2 bases, leaving 5 bases between the germline ends. CDR3 size: 13 residues. CDR3 bases: TGTGCCAGCAGTTTAGCTGGGGCCTACGAGCAGTACTTC. As protein: CASSLAGAYEQYF.

Only one count was recorded for this clonotype. This rearrangement joins TRBV4-1 to TRBJ2-1; tentative D call: TRBD2 (5 bases). V was cut by 4 bases and J by 6 bases, with 19 bases left in between. Germline CDR1 is MGHRA and CDR2 is YSYEKL. The CDR3 runs to 16 residues. CDR3 nucleotide sequence: TGCGCCAGCAGCCTAACATCGGCCCTAGCTATCAATGAGCAGTTCTTC. Translating gives CASSLTSALAINEQFF.

This sequence joins TRBV5-1 and TRBJ2-7, with 7 bases fitting TRBD2. This CDR3 contains 15 residues. V was pared by 0 bases and J by 9 bases, with 12 bases of the junction left unmatched. Germline CDR1 SGHRS, CDR2 YFSETQ. The DNA of the CDR3 is TGCGCCAGCAGCTTGGGATATGGGACTACTACGGGGCAGTACTTC. This encodes CASSLGYGTTTGQYF.